This is a list of T cell receptor beta chains from one sample in a study of T cell repertoires in cytomegalovirus infection. What these receptors recognize is not known. TCRdb fed the reads into MiXCR, producing one record per CDR3 protein. The sample holds fewer than 650,000 distinct CDR3 sequences, approximately 40% seen once. The source was cultured PBMCs, collected from culture after CMV antigen stimulation. These TCRs come from a human donor in good health (CMV status not recorded). Some clones in this sample may be carry-over from other donors' samples. CDR3s include the opening cysteine and the closing phenylalanine or tryptophan. Each record gives: D gene, clone size, J gene, V gene, CDR3 protein, CDR3 DNA. A D gene is named only where the DNA matches it firmly. Part of the rows lack a size; the others show once, few, many or a class for expanded clones.

d_gene: .; abundance: .; j_gene: TRBJ2-2; v_gene: TRBV7-8; CDR3aa: CASSKLASGAAGELFF; CDR3nt: TGTGCCAGCAGCAAACTAGCCTCGGGGGCCGCCGGGGAGCTGTTTTTT
d_gene: .; abundance: .; j_gene: TRBJ2-5; v_gene: TRBV5-1; CDR3aa: CASNNIQETQYF; CDR3nt: TGCGCCAGCAACAACATTCAAGAGACCCAGTACTTC
d_gene: .; abundance: .; j_gene: TRBJ1-5; v_gene: TRBV19; CDR3aa: CASSIADQPQHF; CDR3nt: TGTGCCAGTAGTATAGCAGACCAGCCCCAGCATTTT
d_gene: .; abundance: .; j_gene: TRBJ2-6; v_gene: TRBV6-8; CDR3aa: CASRPAASGANVLTF; CDR3nt: TGTGCCAGCAGGCCCGCCGCTTCTGGGGCCAACGTCCTGACTTTC
d_gene: .; abundance: few; j_gene: TRBJ2-1; v_gene: TRBV5-5; CDR3aa: CASSFDFQKAGYNEQFF; CDR3nt: TGTGCCAGCAGTTTCGACTTTCAAAAGGCCGGATACAATGAGCAGTTCTTC
d_gene: .; abundance: .; j_gene: TRBJ2-5; v_gene: TRBV5-4; CDR3aa: CASSLAPGGTYQETQYF; CDR3nt: TGTGCCAGCAGCTTGGCACCTGGGGGGACTTACCAAGAGACCCAGTACTTC
d_gene: TRBD2; abundance: .; j_gene: TRBJ2-1; v_gene: TRBV7-8; CDR3aa: CASSLSSGRFSEQFF; CDR3nt: TGTGCCAGCAGCTTAAGTAGCGGGAGATTTAGTGAGCAGTTCTTC
d_gene: TRBD2; abundance: .; j_gene: TRBJ2-3; v_gene: TRBV20-1; CDR3aa: CSARDLVAGITDTQYF; CDR3nt: TGCAGTGCTAGAGATCTTGTAGCGGGGATCACAGATACGCAGTATTTT
d_gene: .; abundance: many; j_gene: TRBJ2-1; v_gene: TRBV7-2; CDR3aa: CASSLGAHNEQFF; CDR3nt: TGTGCCAGCAGCCTCGGTGCCCACAATGAGCAGTTCTTC
d_gene: .; abundance: .; j_gene: TRBJ2-7; v_gene: TRBV6-6; CDR3aa: CASSYSVARQEDF; CDR3nt: TGTGCCAGCAGTTACTCCGTGGCTCGCCAGGAGGACTTC
d_gene: TRBD2; abundance: .; j_gene: TRBJ2-7; v_gene: TRBV7-9; CDR3aa: CASSLPPTSGHAYEQYF; CDR3nt: TGTGCCAGCAGCTTACCCCCGACTAGCGGCCATGCCTACGAGCAGTACTTC
d_gene: TRBD2; abundance: .; j_gene: TRBJ2-3; v_gene: TRBV6-1; CDR3aa: CASRLASGNTDTQYF; CDR3nt: TGTGCCAGCAGACTAGCTAGCGGCAACACAGATACGCAGTATTTT
d_gene: TRBD2; abundance: many; j_gene: TRBJ2-1; v_gene: TRBV11-2; CDR3aa: CASSSGLAGGGEQFF; CDR3nt: TGTGCCAGCAGCTCCGGACTAGCGGGAGGAGGTGAGCAGTTCTTC
d_gene: TRBD1; abundance: .; j_gene: TRBJ1-6; v_gene: TRBV7-9; CDR3aa: CASSPYRQGGSPLHF; CDR3nt: TGTGCCAGCAGCCCGTACCGACAGGGGGGTTCACCCCTCCACTTT
d_gene: TRBD2; abundance: .; j_gene: TRBJ2-3; v_gene: TRBV15; CDR3aa: CATSSSGRTDTQYF; CDR3nt: TGTGCCACCAGCTCCTCCGGGAGGACAGATACGCAGTATTTT
d_gene: TRBD1; abundance: .; j_gene: TRBJ2-7; v_gene: TRBV7-9; CDR3aa: CASSLKEGQGSHEQYF; CDR3nt: TGTGCCAGCAGCTTAAAGGAGGGACAGGGGTCCCACGAGCAGTACTTC
d_gene: .; abundance: few; j_gene: TRBJ2-5; v_gene: TRBV10-3; CDR3aa: CASRGGGRQETQYF; CDR3nt: TGTGCCAGCCGAGGGGGGGGGAGACAAGAGACCCAGTACTTC
d_gene: TRBD2; abundance: .; j_gene: TRBJ2-3; v_gene: TRBV6-8; CDR3aa: CASSPSGGSTQYF; CDR3nt: TGTGCCAGCAGTCCTTCGGGCGGGAGTACGCAGTATTTT
d_gene: TRBD2; abundance: .; j_gene: TRBJ2-2; v_gene: TRBV7-2; CDR3aa: CASSPRTSGGTGELFF; CDR3nt: TGTGCCAGCAGCCCCCGGACTAGCGGGGGCACCGGGGAGCTGTTTTTT
d_gene: .; abundance: few; j_gene: TRBJ1-1; v_gene: TRBV5-1; CDR3aa: CASSFGVLTEAFF; CDR3nt: TGCGCCAGCAGCTTTGGGGTGTTGACTGAAGCTTTCTTT
d_gene: TRBD1; abundance: .; j_gene: TRBJ1-1; v_gene: TRBV7-9; CDR3aa: CASSLAGTGLHTEAFF; CDR3nt: TGTGCCAGCAGCTTGGCCGGGACAGGGCTTCACACTGAAGCTTTCTTT
d_gene: .; abundance: few; j_gene: TRBJ2-7; v_gene: TRBV7-8; CDR3aa: CASSLASGRYEQYF; CDR3nt: TGTGCCAGCAGCTTAGCCTCTGGCCGTTACGAGCAGTACTTC
d_gene: TRBD2; abundance: .; j_gene: TRBJ2-3; v_gene: TRBV2; CDR3aa: CASSGDGGSPREDTQYF; CDR3nt: TGTGCCAGCTCCGGCGACGGGGGGTCCCCCCGGGAAGATACGCAGTATTTT
d_gene: .; abundance: few; j_gene: TRBJ2-7; v_gene: TRBV11-2; CDR3aa: CASSARVGKDEQYF; CDR3nt: TGTGCCAGCAGCGCCAGAGTGGGAAAGGACGAGCAGTACTTC
d_gene: .; abundance: .; j_gene: TRBJ2-3; v_gene: TRBV19; CDR3aa: CASSTTGQAQYF; CDR3nt: TGTGCCAGTAGTACCACGGGACAAGCGCAGTATTTT
d_gene: .; abundance: many; j_gene: TRBJ1-1; v_gene: TRBV7-2; CDR3aa: CASSLVYGEAFF; CDR3nt: TGTGCCAGCAGCTTAGTTTATGGTGAAGCTTTCTTT
d_gene: .; abundance: .; j_gene: TRBJ2-3; v_gene: TRBV20-1; CDR3aa: CSARDSAVADTQYF; CDR3nt: TGCAGTGCTAGGGATTCGGCAGTTGCAGATACGCAGTATTTT
d_gene: .; abundance: .; j_gene: TRBJ2-5; v_gene: TRBV11-2; CDR3aa: CASSLGLWSSGDQETQYF; CDR3nt: TGTGCCAGCAGCTTAGGTCTATGGAGTAGCGGAGACCAAGAGACCCAGTACTTC
d_gene: .; abundance: many; j_gene: TRBJ2-3; v_gene: TRBV7-2; CDR3aa: CASSQRGEKTDTQYF; CDR3nt: TGTGCCAGCAGCCAAAGGGGGGAAAAAACAGATACGCAGTATTTT
d_gene: .; abundance: few; j_gene: TRBJ2-3; v_gene: TRBV7-2; CDR3aa: CASRSGGGKDTQYF; CDR3nt: TGTGCCAGCCGGAGTGGAGGGGGCAAGGATACGCAGTATTTT
d_gene: TRBD1; abundance: .; j_gene: TRBJ2-7; v_gene: TRBV2; CDR3aa: CASSSTGKGYEQYF; CDR3nt: TGTGCCAGCAGTTCGACAGGGAAAGGCTACGAGCAGTACTTC